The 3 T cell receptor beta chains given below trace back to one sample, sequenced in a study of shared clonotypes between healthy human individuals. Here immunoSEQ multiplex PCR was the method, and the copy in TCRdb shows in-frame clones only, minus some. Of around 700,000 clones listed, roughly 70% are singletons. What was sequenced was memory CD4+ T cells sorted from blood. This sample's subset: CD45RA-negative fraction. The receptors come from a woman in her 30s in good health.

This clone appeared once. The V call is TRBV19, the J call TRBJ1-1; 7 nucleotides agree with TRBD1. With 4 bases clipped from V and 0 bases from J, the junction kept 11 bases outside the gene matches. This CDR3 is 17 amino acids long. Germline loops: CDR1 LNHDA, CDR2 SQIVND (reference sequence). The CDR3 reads CASSTRTGRGMNTEAFF. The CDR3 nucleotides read TGTGCCAGTAGTACCCGGACAGGACGGGGGATGAACACTGAAGCTTTCTTT.

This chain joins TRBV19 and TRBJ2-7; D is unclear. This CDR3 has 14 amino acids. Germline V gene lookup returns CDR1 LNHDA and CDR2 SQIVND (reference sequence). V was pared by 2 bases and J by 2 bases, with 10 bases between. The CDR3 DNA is TGTGCCAGTAGTATAATCGGGCAGCCCTACGAGCAGTACTTC. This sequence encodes CASSIIGQPYEQYF. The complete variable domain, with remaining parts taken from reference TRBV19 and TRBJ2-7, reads DGGITQSPKYLFRKEGQNVTLSCEQNLNHDAMYWYRQDPGQGLRLIYYSQIVNDFQKGDIAEGYSVSREKKESFPLTVTSAQKNPTAFYLCASSIIGQPYEQYFGPGTRLTVT.

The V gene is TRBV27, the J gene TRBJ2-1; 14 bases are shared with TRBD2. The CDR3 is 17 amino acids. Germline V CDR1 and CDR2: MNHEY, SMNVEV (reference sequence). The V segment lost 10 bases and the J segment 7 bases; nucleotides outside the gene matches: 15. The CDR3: CATAGTSGRKIKNEQFF. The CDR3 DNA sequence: TGTGCCACAGCTGGGACTAGCGGGAGAAAGATTAAAAATGAGCAGTTCTTC.